These 13 T cell receptor beta chains came from one sample sequenced in a study of blood T cell repertoires in COVID-19. Measured with immunoSEQ multiplex PCR; TCRdb has only the in-frame clones, and not every one. The table records 200,000 or so clones, more than 70% of them present only once. The sample consisted of peripheral blood. These receptors all stem from a woman aged 55 to 70 with acute or convalescent COVID-19.

The V gene is TRBV6-6, the J gene TRBJ1-5, with 10 positions matching TRBD1. The CDR3 totals 16 residues. The V and J ends lost 0 bases and 1 base, in that order; junction bases with no gene match: 0. Germline V lookup: CDR1 MNHNY, CDR2 SVGAGI (reference sequence). CDR3 DNA: TGTGCCAGCAGTTACTCGGGACAGGGGAGCAATCAGCCCCAGCATTTT. This encodes CASSYSGQGSNQPQHF.

The rearrangement links TRBV19 to TRBJ2-7; 8 bases fit TRBD1. With 11 bases clipped from V and 1 base from J, the junction kept 10 bases outside the gene matches. From germline, CDR1 is LNHDA and CDR2 SQIVND (reference sequence). The CDR3 is made up of 14 amino acids. The CDR3 here is CAANPGTGSYEQYF. The CDR3 coding sequence is TGTGCCGCAAACCCCGGGACAGGTTCCTACGAGCAGTACTTC.

The chain is built from TRBV4-2 and TRBJ2-1; 9 nucleotides agree with TRBD2. The germline V gene encodes CDR1 LGHNA and CDR2 YNFKEQ. The CDR3 is made up of 15 amino acids. V lost 4 bases, J lost 2 bases, and 3 bases stayed unmatched. The CDR3 loop is CASSRTSETYNEQFF. The CDR3 DNA follows: TGTGCCAGCAGCCGGACTAGCGAAACCTACAATGAGCAGTTCTTC.

The V and J genes are TRBV19 and TRBJ2-3; 10 bases are a match to TRBD2. Trimming took 3 bases from V and 6 from J; bases not matched to a gene: 6. CDR3 length: 15 residues. The germline V gene encodes CDR1 LNHDA and CDR2 SQIVND (reference sequence). The CDR3: CASSIASGGADTQYF. CDR3 nucleotides: TGTGCCAGTAGTATCGCTAGCGGGGGTGCGGATACGCAGTATTTT.

The chain is built from TRBV6-5 and TRBJ1-6; D is unresolved. There are 13 residues in the CDR3. CDR1 MNHEY and CDR2 SVGAGI come from the germline V gene. The V end was cut by 2 bases, the J end by 5 bases, with 4 bases between. CDR3 DNA sequence: TGTGCCAGCAGTTACCGGGATAATTCACCCCTCCACTTT. Amino acids: CASSYRDNSPLHF.

The V call is TRBV19, the J call TRBJ2-6; tentative D call: TRBD1 (6 bases). The germline V and J ends were trimmed by 5 bases and 3 bases, with 11 bases remaining between them. CDR1 LNHDA and CDR2 SQIVND come from the germline V gene (reference sequence). The CDR3 sequence is 15 residues long. The CDR3 sequence: CASSPQGNGANVLTF. As DNA, the CDR3 is TGTGCCAGTAGTCCTCAGGGGAATGGGGCCAACGTCCTGACTTTC.

V is TRBV5-5 and J is TRBJ1-6; TRBD1 might be the D (5 bases). Trimming left V 4 bases short and J 8 bases short, with 22 bases between. Germline V gene lookup returns CDR1 SGHKS and CDR2 YYEKEE (reference sequence). The CDR3 has 17 residues. CDR3 in DNA: TGTGCCAGCAGCCTTCTAATCAGGGCCGGGAGGGATTCACCCCTCCACTTT. Its translation is CASSLLIRAGRDSPLHF.

The V call is TRBV7-2, the J call TRBJ2-3; TRBD2 agrees at 11 bases. J lost 4 bases, V lost 5 bases, and 11 bases had no gene match. CDR3 length: 17 residues. In germline, CDR1 is SGHTA, CDR2 FQGNSA. The CDR3 nucleotides are TGTGCCAGCAGCGTTAAAATGCGGACTAGCGGGCCAGATACGCAGTATTTT. Residues: CASSVKMRTSGPDTQYF.

This clone has only one observation. The J gene is TRBJ1-2, the V gene TRBV5-1, with 9 bases aligning to TRBD1. The germline V gene has CDR1 SGHRS and CDR2 YFSETQ. The CDR3 contains 19 residues. V was pared by 2 bases and J by 0 bases, with 14 bases of the junction left unmatched. CDR3 protein: CASSFGSLRDRVPNYGYTF. CDR3 sequence (DNA): TGCGCCAGCAGCTTTGGCTCTCTCCGGGACAGGGTCCCTAACTATGGCTACACCTTC.

V is TRBV11-3 and J is TRBJ2-1, with 8 bases that match TRBD1. Trimming removed 8 bases from V and 3 bases from J; junction bases left unmatched: 6. From germline, CDR1 is SGHNT and CDR2 YENEEA. This CDR3 has 14 residues. The CDR3 nucleotides read TGTGCCAGCGGTCGGACAGGGATCTACAATGAGCAGTTCTTC. Its translation is CASGRTGIYNEQFF.

The rearrangement links TRBV6-5 to TRBJ2-7, with 8 bases identical to TRBD1. From germline, CDR1 is MNHEY and CDR2 SVGAGI. The CDR3 is 12 residues long. V was pared by 8 bases and J by 4 bases, with 4 bases of the junction left unmatched. In nucleotides, the CDR3 is TGTGCCAGCTCAGGACAGGGATACGAGCAGTACTTC. This gives the protein CASSGQGYEQYF.

V is TRBV24-1 and J is TRBJ2-7; TRBD2 is a possible D gene (6 bases). Germline loops: CDR1 KGHDR, CDR2 SFDVKD. This CDR3 comprises 13 residues. The V and J ends lost 4 bases and 6 bases respectively, with 12 bases between them. The CDR3, as DNA: TGTGCCACCAGTGAGCGGGGACTTGGCGAGCAGTACTTC. Translating gives CATSERGLGEQYF.

This sequence joins TRBV19 and TRBJ2-1; 7 bases are a match to TRBD1. J lost 7 bases, V lost 6 bases, and 3 bases had no gene match. Germline V gives CDR1 LNHDA, CDR2 SQIVND (reference sequence). CDR3 length: 12 residues. The chain's CDR3 is CASRGGGNEQFF. The CDR3, as DNA: TGTGCCAGTAGAGGGGGCGGGAATGAGCAGTTCTTC.